This T cell receptor beta chain was sequenced during a study of CD4 T cells in relation to SARS-CoV-2 and coronaviruses. The wider study: TCR beta CDR3s were sequenced after roughly eleven-day antigen culture of PBMCs. Controls used an HIV-1 Nef peptide pool or no peptide.

TCRdb keeps only in-frame clones here, not all; method: immunoSEQ multiplex PCR. The sample comprises roughly 20,000 clones, 60% to 80% of which are singletons, and 15% to 20% rests with the top ten. This clone came up a few times. Its antigen is not known. V was cut by 0 bases and J by 6 bases, with 6 bases left in between. Germline V gene lookup returns CDR1 GTSNPN and CDR2 SVGIG (reference sequence). The CDR3 has 11 residues. Before the COVID-19 pandemic, during about 2011-2018, CD4+ T cells were taken from unexposed donors. The cells were cultured for around ten days before CD4+ T cells were isolated. Unexposed-donor CD4+ T cells were probed with SARS-CoV-2 S/N and four cold-coronavirus spikes, cells permitting. Whole-study results and caveats: No crossreactivity against non-spike viral proteins was tested here.

Sequenced: CD4+ T cells from PBMCs, cultured in vitro. The chain couples TRBV30 to TRBJ2-7; the D is unclear. The TCR sequence derives from a human donor in good health. The CDR3 DNA follows: TGTGCCTGGAGTGTAGGGCCCGAGCAGTACTTC. Translating it yields CAWSVGPEQYF. The whole variable domain, filled in from reference TRBV30 and TRBJ2-7, reads SQTIHQWPATLVQPVGSPLSLECTVEGTSNPNLYWYRQAAGRGLQLLFYSVGIGQISSEVPQNLSASRPQDRQFILSSKKLLLSDSGFYLCAWSVGPEQYFGPGTRLTVT.